The 7 T cell receptor beta chains presented below share a single source sample, sequenced in a study of T-cell memory formation after mild COVID-19. TCRdb ran MiXCR on the 5' RACE reads and lists one entry per CDR3 protein. The sample consists of hundreds of thousands of distinct CDR3 sequences, roughly 17% of them appearing once. Sequencing was performed on PBMCs or a T cell subset sorted from them (not recorded which). These receptors were collected from an adult woman who had mild COVID-19 (a few samples of this study predate the infection). Cell type and time point are not known.

This clonotype was counted a single time. The J gene is TRBJ1-2, the V gene TRBV7-8; D is uncertain. Trimming took 6 bases from V and 4 from J, leaving 12 bases between them. CDR3 length equals 13 residues. Germline CDR1 and CDR2: SGHVS and FQNEAQ. This CDR3 is CASRPGSPYGYTF. In nucleotides, the CDR3 is TGTGCCAGCAGACCCGGATCCCCCTATGGCTACACCTTC. Filled out from reference TRBV7-8 and TRBJ1-2, the complete variable domain reads GAGVSQSPRYKVAKRGQDVALRCDPISGHVSLFWYQQALGQGPEFLTYFQNEAQLDKSGLPSDRFFAERPEGSVSTLKIQRTQQEDSAVYLCASRPGSPYGYTFGSGTRLTVV.

This clonotype occurred many times. This sequence joins TRBV12-3 or TRBV12-4 and TRBJ1-1, with D possibly TRBD1 on 5 matching bases. The CDR3 length is 13 residues. V was shortened by 10 bases and J by 1 base, with 13 bases between the two germline ends. In DNA, the CDR3 is TGTGCCACCGGGCGGCAGGGGAACACTGAAGCTTTCTTT. Its protein product is CATGRQGNTEAFF.

This clonotype was seen more than once but under ten times. The chain links TRBV5-1 to TRBJ2-3, with D unclear. The germline V gene encodes CDR1 SGHRS and CDR2 YFSETQ. V lost 6 bases and J 0 bases, leaving 8 bases between the germline ends. The CDR3 loop spans 13 amino acids. The CDR3 is CASTPLSTDTQYF. CDR3 nucleotide sequence: TGCGCCAGCACTCCTCTTAGCACAGATACGCAGTATTTT.

This clonotype occurred a few times. The chain joins TRBV2 to TRBJ2-1; D is uncertain. V shed 4 bases and J shed 0 bases, with 10 bases lying between them. The length of the CDR3 is 15 residues. Germline values: CDR1 SNHLY, CDR2 FYNNEI. CDR3 region: CASSVHQSSYNEQFF. Here the CDR3 DNA reads TGTGCCAGCAGTGTTCACCAAAGCTCCTACAATGAGCAGTTCTTC.

This clonotype was observed a few times. This chain links TRBV12-2 with TRBJ2-7; TRBD1 is the table's D call and was not checked against the DNA. TRBV12-2 is a pseudogene. This CDR3 is 15 amino acids long. The CDR3 loop reads CASREVWGFTYEQYF. DNA of the CDR3: TGTGCAAGTCGCGAGGTTTGGGGCTTCACCTACGAGCAGTACTTC.

This clonotype was detected a few times. This chain joins TRBV29-1 and TRBJ1-2; 11 positions agree with TRBD1. Germline assignment: CDR1 SQVTM and CDR2 ANQGSEA. The CDR3 is 14 amino acids. V shed 6 bases and J 1 base; nucleotides not matched to a gene: 4. CDR3 in amino acids: CSVSGTGGNYGYTF. CDR3 nucleotides: TGCAGCGTCTCCGGGACAGGGGGTAACTATGGCTACACCTTC. The full variable domain, its missing parts supplied by reference TRBV29-1 and TRBJ1-2, is SAVISQKPSRDICQRGTSLTIQCQVDSQVTMMFWYRQQPGQSLTLIATANQGSEATYESGFVIDKFPISRPNLTFSTLTVSNMSPEDSSIYLCSVSGTGGNYGYTFGSGTRLTVV.

The table lists this clonotype with a count of one. The chain employs TRBV18 and TRBJ1-1; TRBD1 matches 7 bases. The V and J ends lost 6 bases and 1 base, in that order; junction bases with no gene match: 11. Germline V gene lookup returns CDR1 KGHSH and CDR2 LQKENI. The CDR3 totals 16 residues. For the CDR3, the DNA is TGTGCCAGCTCCCTAAAAAAGGCAGGGGGGAACACTGAAGCTTTCTTT. Its translation: CASSLKKAGGNTEAFF.